This entry lists 30 T cell receptor beta chains sequenced from one sample in a study of response to subunit inactivated influenza vaccine. TCRdb re-called the RT-PCR reads with MiXCR, one entry per CDR3 protein. This sample yields approximately 700,000 distinct CDR3 sequences, of which around 14% are seen a single time; around 7.3% belongs to the top ten. Source: PBMCs from blood, taken approximately 15 days before vaccination. These receptors originate from a man aged 50 to 59 who received an inactivated influenza vaccine.

This rearrangement joins TRBV5-1 to TRBJ1-1; D may be TRBD1 (6 bases). The germline V and J ends were trimmed by 4 bases and 4 bases, with 26 bases remaining between them. CDR1 and CDR2 (germline): SGHRS, YFSETQ. The CDR3 has 18 residues. The CDR3 loop is CASSQGPGGADRSTEAFF. CDR3 nucleotide sequence: TGCGCCAGCAGCCAGGGCCCGGGGGGCGCGGACCGGAGCACTGAAGCTTTCTTT.

This clonotype was detected only a few times. The chain is built from TRBV7-9 and TRBJ2-3; D gene unclear. The germline V and J ends were trimmed by 1 base and 5 bases, with 13 bases remaining between them. Per the germline V gene, CDR1 is SEHNR and CDR2 is FQNEAQ (reference sequence). The CDR3 contains 15 residues. This CDR3 reads CASSLVGSSVDTQYF. The CDR3 DNA sequence: TGTGCCAGCAGCTTAGTAGGGTCCTCGGTAGATACGCAGTATTTT. Full variable domain (outside the CDR3, taken from reference TRBV7-9 and TRBJ2-3): DTGVSQNPRHKITKRGQNVTFRCDPISEHNRLYWYRQTLGQGPEFLTYFQNEAQLEKSRLLSDRFSAERPKGSFSTLEIQRTEQGDSAMYLCASSLVGSSVDTQYFGPGTRLTVL.

The genes are TRBV20-1 and TRBJ2-3; 9 bases match TRBD2. The CDR3 extends over 15 amino acids. The V segment lost 1 base and the J segment 2 bases; nucleotides outside the gene matches: 4. Germline loops: CDR1 DFQATT, CDR2 SNEGSKA (reference sequence). The CDR3 protein is CSARAERGDTDTQYF. Written as DNA, the CDR3 is TGCAGTGCTAGAGCTGAGCGGGGGGACACAGATACGCAGTATTTT.

This clonotype was picked up a small number of times. The chain has TRBV5-6 and TRBJ2-7; a possible D gene is TRBD2 (5 bases). This CDR3 contains 12 residues. V was cut by 2 bases and J by 7 bases, with 10 bases left in between. In germline, CDR1 is SGHDT, CDR2 YYEEEE. CDR3 sequence (DNA): TGTGCCAGCAGCTTAAACTGGGAGGAGCAGTACTTC. It encodes CASSLNWEEQYF.

This clonotype was observed a few times. The V call is TRBV27, the J call TRBJ2-7; D perhaps matches TRBD2 (6 bases). CDR1 and CDR2 from the germline V gene are MNHEY and SMNVEV (reference sequence). The CDR3 contains 15 residues. V lost 2 bases to trimming and J lost 3 bases, with 14 bases between them. The CDR3 protein is CASSLTAGSIYEQYF. The CDR3 nucleotides read TGTGCCAGCAGTTTAACTGCGGGATCCATCTACGAGCAGTACTTC.

This clonotype was seen ten or more times. The J gene is TRBJ1-4, the V gene TRBV5-1; 8 bases agree with TRBD1. The V gene end was trimmed by 1 base and the J gene end by 8 bases; junction bases not matched to a gene: 10. The length of the CDR3 is 16 residues. The germline CDR1 and CDR2 sequences are SGHRS and YFSETQ. The CDR3 loop reads CASSLLGQGPGEKLFF. DNA for the CDR3: TGCGCCAGCAGCTTGCTAGGACAGGGCCCCGGAGAAAAACTGTTTTTT.

This chain links TRBV11-2 with TRBJ2-1, with 10 bases identical to TRBD2. V gave up 1 base and J gave up 6 bases; unmatched junction bases: 12. Germline V CDR1 and CDR2: SGHAT, FQNNGV. This CDR3 has 18 amino acids. CDR3 region: CASSLGVVYRTSGNEQFF. For the CDR3, the DNA is TGTGCCAGCAGCTTAGGGGTAGTCTATAGGACTAGCGGCAATGAGCAGTTCTTC.

This clonotype was detected ten times or more. This chain uses TRBV12-3 or TRBV12-4 with TRBJ2-1; 7 bases fit TRBD2. V lost 6 bases and J lost 9; bases outside the gene matches: 11. This CDR3 spans 14 amino acids. The DNA of the CDR3 is TGTGCCAGCAGCCCCTGGGGGGGAGAGGGTGAGCAGTTCTTC. Translated: CASSPWGGEGEQFF.

This clonotype was detected many times. The V call is TRBV7-2, the J call TRBJ1-2; no clear D gene. Trimming removed 0 bases at V and 0 bases at J, with 5 bases between. Germline CDR1 is SGHTA and CDR2 is FQGNSA. The CDR3 totals 14 residues. The CDR3: CASSLAVSNYGYTF. The CDR3 nucleotides are TGTGCCAGCAGCTTAGCGGTTTCTAACTATGGCTACACCTTC. The whole variable domain, filled in from reference TRBV7-2 and TRBJ1-2, reads GAGVSQSPSNKVTEKGKDVELRCDPISGHTALYWYRQSLGQGLEFLIYFQGNSAPDKSGLPSDRFSAERTGGSVSTLTIQRTQQEDSAVYLCASSLAVSNYGYTFGSGTRLTVV.

Concerning this clonotype: A read error may produce the germline difference seen at one junction end. The V and J genes are TRBV20-1 and TRBJ1-5, with TRBD1 as a possible D gene (6 bases). Germline lookup yields CDR1 DFQATT and CDR2 SNEGSKA (reference sequence). There are 16 residues in the CDR3. The CDR3 DNA is TGCTGTGCTAGGACAGTGGGCAGTTATAGCAATCAGCCCCAGCATTTT. It is translated as CCARTVGSYSNQPQHF.

This clonotype was seen at least ten times. The V call is TRBV28, the J call TRBJ2-1; maybe TRBD2 (6 bases). V was shortened by 3 bases and J by 4 bases, with 10 bases between the two germline ends. The CDR3 length is 14 residues. CDR1 and CDR2 (germline): MDHEN, SYDVKM. CDR3 coding DNA: TGTGCCAGCAGTTTTCTGCGGGATTACAATGAGCAGTTCTTC. Amino acids: CASSFLRDYNEQFF. The whole variable domain, remainder taken from reference TRBV28 and TRBJ2-1, is DVKVTQSSRYLVKRTGEKVFLECVQDMDHENMFWYRQDPGLGLRLIYFSYDVKMKEKGDIPEGYSVSREKKERFSLILESASTNQTSMYLCASSFLRDYNEQFFGPGTRLTVL.

This clonotype has ten or more counts. J is TRBJ1-1 and V is TRBV19; tentative D call: TRBD1 (5 bases). Trimming stripped 5 bases from V and 6 bases from J, with 19 bases between. The germline V gene encodes CDR1 LNHDA and CDR2 SQIVND (reference sequence). The length of the CDR3 is 15 residues. The CDR3 sequence: CASSDPGSANPEAFF. CDR3 coding DNA: TGTGCCAGTAGTGATCCAGGGTCGGCTAATCCTGAAGCTTTCTTT.

This sequence joins TRBV7-2 and TRBJ2-7; 7 nucleotides match TRBD1. V gave up 5 bases and J gave up 6 bases; unmatched junction bases: 10. Germline V gene sequence: CDR1 SGHTA, CDR2 FQGNSA. The length of the CDR3 is 14 residues. The CDR3 DNA reads TGTGCCAGCAGCCCACTAAGAACAGGGGCCGAGCAGTACTTC. Protein: CASSPLRTGAEQYF.

The chain is built from TRBV7-2 and TRBJ1-5; TRBD1 is a possible D gene (5 bases). CDR1 SGHTA and CDR2 FQGNSA come from the germline V gene. V lost 1 base and J lost 5, with 15 bases in between. The CDR3 loop spans 16 amino acids. This CDR3 reads CASSLEIGKGHQPQHF. CDR3 DNA: TGTGCCAGCAGCTTAGAGATAGGCAAGGGGCATCAGCCCCAGCATTTT.

This clonotype has only a few counts. CDR3: CASSVAQGSYNEQFF. The DNA for the CDR3 is TGTGCCAGCAGCGTAGCACAGGGCAGCTACAATGAGCAGTTCTTC. The rearrangement links TRBV9 to TRBJ2-1; TRBD1 might be the D (6 bases). V was shortened by 0 bases and J by 3 bases, with 10 bases between the two germline ends. This CDR3 is built from 15 residues. The germline CDR1 and CDR2 sequences are SGDLS and YYNGEE.

The V gene is TRBV5-5, the J gene TRBJ2-5; D is undetermined. Germline loops: CDR1 SGHKS, CDR2 YYEKEE (reference sequence). CDR3 length: 14 residues. Trimming stripped 0 bases from V and 5 bases from J, with 11 bases between. Here the CDR3 DNA reads TGTGCCAGCAGCTTGGCCCCAGTAGGCGAGACCCAGTACTTC. The encoded protein is CASSLAPVGETQYF.

This clonotype was seen repeatedly, ten times or more. The chain uses TRBV15 and TRBJ1-6; no clear D. In germline, CDR1 is LNHNV, CDR2 YYDKDF (reference sequence). V lost 0 bases to trimming and J lost 9 bases, with 6 bases between them. The CDR3 loop spans 13 amino acids. The CDR3 sequence: CATSRDMISPLHF. The CDR3 region has the DNA TGTGCCACCAGCAGAGATATGATTTCACCCCTCCACTTT.

The chain has TRBV5-1 and TRBJ2-3, with TRBD1 matching 9 bases. Per the germline V gene, CDR1 is SGHRS and CDR2 is YFSETQ. There are 13 residues in the CDR3. V shed 4 bases, J shed 10 bases, and the junction held 7 bases outside the gene matches. CDR3 amino acids: CASSPGQGDSQYF. DNA for the CDR3: TGCGCCAGCAGCCCGGGACAGGGCGATTCGCAGTATTTT.

CDR3 in DNA: TGTGCCAGCAGTTTTAGCCAGGGTCGCACAGATACGCAGTATTTT. This gives the protein CASSFSQGRTDTQYF. The chain combines TRBV28 with TRBJ2-3, with D perhaps TRBD1 (5 bases). The CDR3 sequence is 15 residues long. Germline V CDR1 and CDR2: MDHEN, SYDVKM. Trimming removed 3 bases at V and 1 base at J, with 11 bases between.

This clonotype has ten or more counts. This rearrangement joins TRBV12-3 or TRBV12-4 to TRBJ2-3; perhaps TRBD2 as D (6 bases). CDR3 length: 15 residues. Deletions cut 5 bases from V and 0 bases from J, with 12 bases between. This CDR3 is CASSHRDFSTDTQYF. CDR3 coding DNA: TGTGCCAGCAGTCACCGGGACTTTAGCACAGATACGCAGTATTTT.

In this sample, this clonotype turned up many times. The chain links TRBV5-1 to TRBJ2-7; 10 bases are a match to TRBD1. This CDR3 has 17 residues. The V gene's germline CDR1 is SGHRS and CDR2 YFSETQ. With 1 base clipped from V and 6 bases from J, the junction kept 13 bases outside the gene matches. CDR3 DNA sequence: TGCGCCAGCAGCTTGCGCGCGACGGGACAGGGGAATACCGAGCAGTACTTC. Translated, it gives CASSLRATGQGNTEQYF.

This chain links TRBV24-1 with TRBJ2-5; the match to TRBD1 covers 9 bases. The germline CDR1 and CDR2 sequences are KGHDR and SFDVKD. V lost 1 base and J lost 5; bases outside the gene matches: 4. The CDR3 spans 15 residues. The CDR3 loop reads CATSDLQGALETQYF. CDR3 sequence (DNA): TGTGCCACCAGTGATTTACAGGGGGCCCTTGAGACCCAGTACTTC.

The chain is built from TRBV2 and TRBJ1-5; D is ambiguous. V shed 3 bases and J shed 1 base, with 10 bases lying between them. There are 15 residues in the CDR3. Germline CDR1 reads SNHLY; CDR2 reads FYNNEI. CDR3 region: CASSDASRSNQPQHF. CDR3 nucleotide sequence: TGTGCCAGCAGTGATGCCTCCAGGAGCAATCAGCCCCAGCATTTT. Looking up the rest from reference TRBV2 and TRBJ1-5 gives the full variable domain: EPEVTQTPSHQVTQMGQEVILRCVPISNHLYFYWYRQILGQKVEFLVSFYNNEISEKSEIFDDQFSVERPDGSNFTLKIRSTKLEDSAMYFCASSDASRSNQPQHFGDGTRLSIL.

The table lists this clonotype with a count of one. This sequence joins TRBV20-1 and TRBJ2-4; tentatively, D is TRBD2 (5 bases). The CDR3 has 14 residues. Germline V lookup: CDR1 DFQATT, CDR2 SNEGSKA (reference sequence). Trimming shortened V by 0 bases and J by 4 bases, and 10 bases separated the two germline ends. CDR3: CSARDLGEKNIQYF. The CDR3 bases are TGCAGTGCTAGAGATCTGGGAGAGAAAAACATTCAGTACTTC.

This clonotype was detected many times. This chain uses TRBV6-2 or TRBV6-3 with TRBJ2-3; TRBD2 matches at 9 bases. The CDR3 extends over 12 amino acids. After removal of 6 bases from V and 15 bases from J, the junction contained 10 bases not matched to a gene. CDR1 MNHEY and CDR2 SVGEGT come from the germline V gene. The CDR3 DNA reads as TGTGCCAGCAGCGATCGACTAGCGGAGAGATATTTT. This translates into CASSDRLAERYF.

This clonotype has just a few counts. The rearrangement joins TRBV28 to TRBJ2-3; D is unresolved. Trimming took off 5 bases at V and 7 bases at J, with 10 bases between the two ends. From germline, CDR1 is MDHEN and CDR2 SYDVKM. The CDR3 length is 12 residues. The CDR3 loop reads CASSPYTYTQYF. The CDR3 DNA follows: TGTGCCAGCAGTCCCTACACTTATACGCAGTATTTT.

This clonotype appeared a few times. The chain carries TRBV15 and TRBJ1-3, with 9 bases lining up with TRBD1. Germline V lookup: CDR1 LNHNV, CDR2 YYDKDF (reference sequence). There are 17 residues in the CDR3. Trimming took 3 bases from V and 1 from J; bases not matched to a gene: 7. The CDR3 nucleotides read TGTGCCACCAGCAGCGGACAGGGGCGACCATCTGGAAACACCATATATTTT. It is translated as CATSSGQGRPSGNTIYF.

This clonotype was counted at least ten times. The chain carries TRBV10-2 and TRBJ1-1; possibly TRBD1 for D (5 bases). The CDR3 has 16 residues. The germline CDR1 and CDR2 sequences are WSHSY and SAAADI. V gave up 2 bases and J gave up 5 bases, with 18 bases separating them. As DNA, the CDR3 is TGCGCCAGCAGTGAGCCTGGGGGACCTATCAATACTGAAGCTTTCTTT. Translating it yields CASSEPGGPINTEAFF.

The V call is TRBV20-1, the J call TRBJ2-7; 7 bases fit TRBD1. There are 13 residues in the CDR3. V lost 6 bases and J lost 1; bases outside the gene matches: 6. Germline CDR1 and CDR2: DFQATT and SNEGSKA (reference sequence). CDR3 DNA: TGCAGTGCCCTGACAGGGCTTTCCTACGAGCAGTACTTC. Amino acids: CSALTGLSYEQYF.

V is TRBV28 and J is TRBJ2-4; D is possibly TRBD1 (5 bases). Per germline, CDR1 MDHEN and CDR2 SYDVKM. The V end lost 6 bases, the J end lost 5 bases, and 8 bases lay between the germline ends. The CDR3 totals 12 residues. The CDR3 DNA sequence: TGTGCCAGCAGGGACAACCAAAACATTCAGTACTTC. Its protein product is CASRDNQNIQYF.